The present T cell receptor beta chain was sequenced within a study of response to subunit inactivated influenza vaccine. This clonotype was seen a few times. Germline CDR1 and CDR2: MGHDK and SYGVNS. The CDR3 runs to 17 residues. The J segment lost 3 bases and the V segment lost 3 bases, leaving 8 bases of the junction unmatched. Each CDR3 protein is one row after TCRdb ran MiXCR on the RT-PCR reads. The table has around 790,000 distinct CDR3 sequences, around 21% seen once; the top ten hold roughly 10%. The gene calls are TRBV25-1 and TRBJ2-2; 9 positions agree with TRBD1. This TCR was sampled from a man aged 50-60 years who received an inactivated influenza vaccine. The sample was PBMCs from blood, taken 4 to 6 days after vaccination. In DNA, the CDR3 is TGTGCCAGCAGTGATATGTTTCGGACAGGGGACACCGGGGAGCTGTTTTTT. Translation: CASSDMFRTGDTGELFF.